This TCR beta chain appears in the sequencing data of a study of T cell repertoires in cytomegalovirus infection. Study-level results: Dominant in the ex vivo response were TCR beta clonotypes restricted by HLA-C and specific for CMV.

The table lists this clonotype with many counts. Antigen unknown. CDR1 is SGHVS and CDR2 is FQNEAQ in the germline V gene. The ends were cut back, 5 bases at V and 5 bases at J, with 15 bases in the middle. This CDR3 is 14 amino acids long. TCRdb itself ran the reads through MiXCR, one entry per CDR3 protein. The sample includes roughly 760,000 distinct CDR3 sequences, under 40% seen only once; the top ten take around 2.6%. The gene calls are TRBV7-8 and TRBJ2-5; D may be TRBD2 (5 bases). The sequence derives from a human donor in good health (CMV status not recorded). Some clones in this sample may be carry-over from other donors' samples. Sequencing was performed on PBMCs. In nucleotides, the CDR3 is TGTGCCAGCAGCACCGGACTTAGTGGGGAGACCCAGTACTTC. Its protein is CASSTGLSGETQYF.